Each of the 3 T cell receptor beta chains below was sequenced from the same sample in a study of cytomegalovirus exposure and HLA in healthy donors. In the PCR, 60 Vbeta and 13 Jbeta primers were used. Measured with immunoSEQ multiplex PCR; TCRdb has only the in-frame clones, and not every one. The sample yields over 100,000 clones, over 60% seen once. The sequenced sample consisted of PBMCs. These receptors originate from a woman aged 25 to 45 in good health and CMV-seropositive.

The chain recombines TRBV7-2 with TRBJ1-5, with unresolved D. This CDR3 is built from 15 residues. Germline V gene data show CDR1 as SGHTA and CDR2 as FQGNSA. The V end lost 3 bases, the J end lost 3 bases, and 12 bases lay between the germline ends. CDR3 sequence reads: CASSLVTQLNQPQHF. DNA of the CDR3: TGTGCCAGCAGCTTGGTCACACAGCTCAATCAGCCCCAGCATTTT.

The chain uses TRBV30 and TRBJ2-1; 7 bases match TRBD2. The CDR3 consists of 14 residues. Germline V lookup: CDR1 GTSNPN, CDR2 SVGIG (reference sequence). Trimming took 5 bases from V and 0 from J; bases not matched to a gene: 4. CDR3 DNA: TGTGCCTGGGAGCGGGGAAGCTCCTACAATGAGCAGTTCTTC. Protein sequence: CAWERGSSYNEQFF.

The rearrangement links TRBV2 to TRBJ2-1; a possible D gene is TRBD1 (5 bases). V was shortened by 10 bases and J by 4 bases, with 8 bases between the two germline ends. The length of the CDR3 is 11 residues. Germline lookup yields CDR1 SNHLY and CDR2 FYNNEI. The DNA for the CDR3 is TGTGCCAACACAGGATACAATGAGCAGTTCTTC. It codes for CANTGYNEQFF.